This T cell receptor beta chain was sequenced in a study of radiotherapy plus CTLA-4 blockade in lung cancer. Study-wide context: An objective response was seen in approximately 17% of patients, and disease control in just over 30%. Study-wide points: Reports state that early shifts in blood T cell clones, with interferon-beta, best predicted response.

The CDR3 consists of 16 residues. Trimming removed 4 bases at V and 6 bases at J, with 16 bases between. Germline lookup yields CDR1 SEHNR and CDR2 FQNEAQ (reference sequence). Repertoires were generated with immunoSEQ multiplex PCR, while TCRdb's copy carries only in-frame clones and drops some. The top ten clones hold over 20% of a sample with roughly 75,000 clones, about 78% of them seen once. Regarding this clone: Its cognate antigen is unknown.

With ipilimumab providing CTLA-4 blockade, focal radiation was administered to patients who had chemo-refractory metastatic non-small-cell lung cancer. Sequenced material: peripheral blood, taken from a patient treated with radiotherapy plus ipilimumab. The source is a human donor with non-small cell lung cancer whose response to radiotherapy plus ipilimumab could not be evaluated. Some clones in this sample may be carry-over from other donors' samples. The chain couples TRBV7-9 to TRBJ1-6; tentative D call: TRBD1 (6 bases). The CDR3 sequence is CASSSNHRARNSPLHF. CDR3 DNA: TGTGCCAGCAGCTCGAACCACAGGGCTCGTAATTCACCCCTCCACTTT.